The 24 T cell receptor beta chains below were found in one sample sequenced in a study of cytomegalovirus exposure and HLA in healthy donors. A multiplex PCR was run with 60 Vbeta primers and 13 Jbeta primers. The protocol was immunoSEQ multiplex PCR, while the TCRdb copy is restricted to in-frame clones and leaves out a portion. Of roughly 150,000 clones listed, more than 80% are singletons. The specimen sequenced was PBMCs. These receptors were collected from a woman under 30 in good health and CMV-seronegative.

This rearrangement joins TRBV6-1 to TRBJ1-1; TRBD1 is a possible D gene (5 bases). CDR1 and CDR2 (germline): MNHNS, SASEGT. The ends were cut back, 10 bases at V and 6 bases at J, with 18 bases in the middle. The CDR3 consists of 13 residues. CDR3 in DNA: TGTGCCACATCCGTAGGGACTTTTCCTGAAGCTTTCTTT. It is translated as CATSVGTFPEAFF.

The V gene is TRBV9, the J gene TRBJ2-5, with 7 bases matching TRBD2. Germline V gene sequence: CDR1 SGDLS, CDR2 YYNGEE. Trimming took 2 bases from V and 2 from J; bases not matched to a gene: 3. CDR3 size: 14 residues. The CDR3 DNA sequence: TGTGCCAGCAGCGTCTACGGGGGGCAAGAGACCCAGTACTTC. Translating it yields CASSVYGGQETQYF.

This clone was seen only once. This sequence joins TRBV9 and TRBJ1-1, with 9 bases matching TRBD1. The trim removed 4 bases at V and 4 bases at J, leaving 5 bases unmatched. This CDR3 region has 14 residues. The germline gives CDR1 SGDLS, CDR2 YYNGEE. CDR3: CASSIRDRATEAFF. The DNA for the CDR3 is TGTGCCAGCAGCATCCGGGACAGGGCCACTGAAGCTTTCTTT.

J is TRBJ1-2 and V is TRBV28; 9 nucleotides match TRBD1. The V segment lost 3 bases and the J segment 7 bases; nucleotides outside the gene matches: 3. Germline lookup yields CDR1 MDHEN and CDR2 SYDVKM. CDR3 length: 13 amino acids. The CDR3 loop is CASSFLQGAGYTF. CDR3 DNA sequence: TGTGCCAGCAGTTTCTTACAGGGGGCTGGCTACACCTTC.

This clone was detected a few times. The chain couples TRBV7-9 to TRBJ1-5; 7 bases are a match to TRBD1. Germline CDR1 is SEHNR and CDR2 is FQNEAQ (reference sequence). The CDR3 has 15 residues. The ends lost 5 bases at V and 4 bases at J; junction bases unmatched: 8. The CDR3 region is CASSLWTGRNQPQHF. CDR3 sequence (DNA): TGTGCCAGCAGCCTTTGGACAGGCCGAAATCAGCCCCAGCATTTT.

This clone was picked up one time. The rearrangement uses TRBV6-1 and TRBJ1-2, with 7 bases lining up with TRBD1. This CDR3 has 18 residues. Per the germline V gene, CDR1 is MNHNS and CDR2 is SASEGT. V shed 3 bases, J shed 4 bases, and the junction held 17 bases outside the gene matches. CDR3 sequence: CASSDRRLRQGVGYGYTF. The CDR3 coding sequence is TGTGCCAGCAGTGATCGGCGTCTCCGACAGGGCGTGGGCTATGGCTACACCTTC.

This sequence joins TRBV7-9 and TRBJ2-2; D remains unclear. The germline V gene has CDR1 SEHNR and CDR2 FQNEAQ (reference sequence). The CDR3 spans 13 residues. V lost 3 bases to trimming and J lost 7 bases, with 9 bases between them. CDR3 in amino acids: CASSFAYNGELFF. CDR3 sequence (DNA): TGTGCCAGCAGCTTCGCTTACAACGGGGAGCTGTTTTTT.

This clone was observed once. This chain uses TRBV14 with TRBJ2-5; 7 bases align to TRBD2. The tail of the sequence fits TRBJ2-7 better, so the J call may be wrong. Germline V CDR1 and CDR2: SGHDN, FVKESK. The length of the CDR3 is 19 residues. The CDR3 sequence: CASSQDSSGTPLPNYEQYF. The DNA of the CDR3 is TGTGCCAGCAGCCAAGACTCTAGCGGTACTCCTTTACCAAATTACGAGCAGTACTTC.

The chain combines TRBV13 with TRBJ1-4; D is ambiguous. The CDR3 has 14 amino acids. Germline-derived CDR1 and CDR2 are PRHDT and FYEKMQ (reference sequence). V lost 2 bases and J 7 bases, leaving 11 bases between the germline ends. CDR3 sequence (DNA): TGTGCCAGCAGCTTACGGGGTGTGGGTGAAAAACTGTTTTTT. Encoded protein: CASSLRGVGEKLFF. The full variable domain, with the rest looked up from reference TRBV13 and TRBJ1-4, is AAGVIQSPRHLIKEKRETATLKCYPIPRHDTVYWYQQGPGQDPQFLISFYEKMQSDKGSIPDRFSAQQFSDYHSELNMSSLELGDSALYFCASSLRGVGEKLFFGSGTQLSVL.

The J gene is TRBJ1-1, the V gene TRBV7-9, with 8 nucleotides matching TRBD1. V lost 3 bases to trimming and J lost 0 bases; unmatched junction nucleotides: 3. The CDR3 contains 15 residues. Germline loops: CDR1 SEHNR, CDR2 FQNEAQ (reference sequence). CDR3 bases: TGTGCCAGCAGCTTGGGGACAGGCCTGAACACTGAAGCTTTCTTT. Its translation is CASSLGTGLNTEAFF.

This chain uses TRBV29-1 with TRBJ2-2, with 7 bases fitting TRBD2. The CDR3 sequence is 12 residues long. The trim removed 6 bases at V and 3 bases at J, leaving 1 base unmatched. CDR1 SQVTM and CDR2 ANQGSEA come from the germline V gene. This chain's CDR3 is CSVAGDTGELFF. CDR3 DNA: TGCAGCGTCGCGGGAGACACCGGGGAGCTGTTTTTT.

The chain combines TRBV28 with TRBJ1-5, with D tentatively TRBD1 (5 bases). Germline CDR1 is MDHEN and CDR2 is SYDVKM. The CDR3 is made up of 19 amino acids. V was cut by 6 bases and J by 0 bases, with 24 bases left in between. The CDR3 region has the DNA TGTGCCAGCAGGGGGCGCGACATACGGGGGTATTATAGCAATCAGCCCCAGCATTTT. It yields the protein CASRGRDIRGYYSNQPQHF. Combining the CDR3 with reference TRBV28 and TRBJ1-5 gives the whole variable domain DVKVTQSSRYLVKRTGEKVFLECVQDMDHENMFWYRQDPGLGLRLIYFSYDVKMKEKGDIPEGYSVSREKKERFSLILESASTNQTSMYLCASRGRDIRGYYSNQPQHFGDGTRLSIL.

A few counts support this clone. The V and J genes are TRBV19 and TRBJ1-2; possibly TRBD1 for D (6 bases). V was cut by 6 bases and J by 9 bases, with 17 bases left in between. This CDR3 is built from 13 residues. The germline gives CDR1 LNHDA, CDR2 SQIVND (reference sequence). Here the CDR3 DNA reads TGTGCCAGTAGCCTAACAGGGTTGTGGAGCTACACCTTC. The encoded protein is CASSLTGLWSYTF. Variable domain in full (rest from reference TRBV19 and TRBJ1-2): DGGITQSPKYLFRKEGQNVTLSCEQNLNHDAMYWYRQDPGQGLRLIYYSQIVNDFQKGDIAEGYSVSREKKESFPLTVTSAQKNPTAFYLCASSLTGLWSYTFGSGTRLTVV.

The chain carries TRBV28 and TRBJ2-5, with D possibly TRBD1 on 5 matching bases. Judging by the DNA end, TRBJ2-7 fits better; the J call may be wrong. CDR3 length: 14 residues. The germline CDR1 and CDR2 sequences are MDHEN and SYDVKM. The CDR3 loop is CASSPPGQDDEQYF. The CDR3 nucleotides are TGTGCCAGCAGTCCCCCAGGGCAAGACGACGAGCAGTACTTC.

The V call is TRBV5-4, the J call TRBJ2-2; TRBD2 aligns across 7 bases. The CDR3 is made up of 15 amino acids. CDR1 and CDR2 from the germline V gene are SGHNT and YYREEE (reference sequence). V gave up 2 bases and J gave up 3 bases; unmatched junction bases: 4. The CDR3 is CASSLVREDTGELFF. The CDR3 bases are TGTGCCAGCAGCTTAGTCCGGGAGGACACCGGGGAGCTGTTTTTT.

This clone appeared a single time. The V call is TRBV6-6, the J call TRBJ2-6; D is unresolved. This CDR3 is 16 amino acids long. CDR1 is MNHNY and CDR2 is SVGAGI in the germline V gene (reference sequence). Deletions cut 2 bases from V and 0 bases from J, with 8 bases between. The CDR3, as DNA: TGTGCCAGCAGTTACCCTCCTACCTCTGGGGCCAACGTCCTGACTTTC. This encodes CASSYPPTSGANVLTF.

The V and J genes are TRBV19 and TRBJ2-5; D is possibly TRBD2 (6 bases). V lost 3 bases and J 7 bases, leaving 18 bases between the germline ends. Germline V gene lookup returns CDR1 LNHDA and CDR2 SQIVND (reference sequence). The CDR3 loop spans 15 amino acids. The CDR3, as DNA: TGTGCCAGTAGTATCGGGGGTGGGACGGGAAGGACCCAGTACTTC. Encoded protein: CASSIGGGTGRTQYF.

This clone was seen only once. The chain is built from TRBV5-1 and TRBJ1-5; 7 bases map to TRBD1. CDR3 length equals 14 residues. Germline V CDR1 and CDR2: SGHRS, YFSETQ. J gave up 4 bases and V 4 bases, and 5 bases lay outside the gene matches. DNA for the CDR3: TGCGCCAGCAGCCCCGGGACAGATAATCAGCCCCAGCATTTT. Translating gives CASSPGTDNQPQHF.

The chain joins TRBV2 to TRBJ1-3; 7 nucleotides line up with TRBD1. Germline assignment: CDR1 SNHLY and CDR2 FYNNEI. V dropped 7 bases and J dropped 4; count of bases not matched to a gene: 7. The CDR3 is 14 amino acids. The CDR3 here is CASTETGSGNTIYF. CDR3 nucleotide sequence: TGTGCCAGCACCGAGACAGGGTCAGGAAACACCATATATTTT. The entire variable domain, with the rest obtained from reference TRBV2 and TRBJ1-3, is as follows: EPEVTQTPSHQVTQMGQEVILRCVPISNHLYFYWYRQILGQKVEFLVSFYNNEISEKSEIFDDQFSVERPDGSNFTLKIRSTKLEDSAMYFCASTETGSGNTIYFGEGSWLTVV.

This clone came up a few times. This chain joins TRBV10-3 and TRBJ2-4, with D uncertain. V lost 11 bases and J lost 7, with 9 bases in between. This CDR3 has 10 residues. Looked up from germline, CDR1 is ENHRY and CDR2 is SYGVKD. The CDR3 loop reads CAPTPNIQYF. For the CDR3, the DNA is TGTGCCCCCACACCCAACATTCAGTACTTC.

The sample holds one count of this clone. This sequence joins TRBV29-1 and TRBJ2-1; D ambiguous. This CDR3 is built from 11 residues. Between the trimmed V and J ends, which lost 0 bases and 8 bases, there was a span of 5 bases. Germline V gives CDR1 SQVTM, CDR2 ANQGSEA. The chain's CDR3 is CSVEDPDEQFF. In DNA form, the CDR3 reads TGCAGCGTTGAAGATCCGGATGAGCAGTTCTTC.

This chain joins TRBV10-3 and TRBJ2-2; 7 nucleotides line up with TRBD2. The CDR3 spans 18 residues. The germline V gene encodes CDR1 ENHRY and CDR2 SYGVKD. J lost 3 bases, V lost 5 bases, and 15 bases had no gene match. CDR3 DNA: TGTGCCATCAGTCGAGAAAGTCTGGCTAGCGGCTACACCGGGGAGCTGTTTTTT. This translates into CAISRESLASGYTGELFF.

The chain couples TRBV29-1 to TRBJ2-1; D call uncertain. Trimming stripped 7 bases from V and 0 bases from J, with 7 bases between. CDR1 is SQVTM and CDR2 is ANQGSEA in the germline V gene. The CDR3 has 12 amino acids. This CDR3 reads CSDTSSYNEQFF. The CDR3 bases are TGCAGCGATACGAGCTCCTACAATGAGCAGTTCTTC.

V usage is TRBV7-3 and J usage is TRBJ2-7, with 8 bases aligning to TRBD1. From germline, CDR1 is SGHTA and CDR2 FQGTGA. The ends lost 5 bases at V and 3 bases at J; junction bases unmatched: 6. The CDR3 extends over 14 amino acids. The CDR3 coding sequence is TGTGCCAGCAGCCGACGGACAGGGATCTACGAGCAGTACTTC. Protein: CASSRRTGIYEQYF.